The sequence of this TCR beta chain was determined in a study of technical replicates of blood from a few donors. Only in-frame clones appear in the TCRdb table, and some are missing; sequencing was by immunoSEQ multiplex PCR. The sample lists under 85,000 clones, 95% to 97% occurring once. With 4 bases removed from V and 9 bases from J, the gap between germline ends came to 25 bases. Germline CDR1 and CDR2: MGHRA and YSYEKL. This CDR3 is 16 amino acids long. The clonotype comes from a human donor in good health. V is TRBV4-1 and J is TRBJ2-7, with D tentatively TRBD2 (5 bases). The sequenced material came from T cells isolated from PBMCs. DNA for the CDR3: TGCGCCAGCAGCCCGGAAAGACCCGGACGGGATCTGGGGCAGTACTTC. This translates into CASSPERPGRDLGQYF.